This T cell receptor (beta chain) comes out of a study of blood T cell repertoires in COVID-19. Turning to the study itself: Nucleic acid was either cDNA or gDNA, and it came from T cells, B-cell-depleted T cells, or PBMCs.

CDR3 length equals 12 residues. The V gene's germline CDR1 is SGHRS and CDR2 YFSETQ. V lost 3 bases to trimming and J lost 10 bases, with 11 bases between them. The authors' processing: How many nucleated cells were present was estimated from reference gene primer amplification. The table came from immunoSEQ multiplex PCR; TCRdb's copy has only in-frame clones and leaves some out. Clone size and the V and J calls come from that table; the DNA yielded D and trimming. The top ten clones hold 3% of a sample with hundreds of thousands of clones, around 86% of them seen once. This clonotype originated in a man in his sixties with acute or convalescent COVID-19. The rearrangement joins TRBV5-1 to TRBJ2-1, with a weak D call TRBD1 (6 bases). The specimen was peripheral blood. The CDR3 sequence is CASSSDSWEQFF. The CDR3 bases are TGCGCCAGCAGCTCGGACAGCTGGGAGCAGTTCTTC.